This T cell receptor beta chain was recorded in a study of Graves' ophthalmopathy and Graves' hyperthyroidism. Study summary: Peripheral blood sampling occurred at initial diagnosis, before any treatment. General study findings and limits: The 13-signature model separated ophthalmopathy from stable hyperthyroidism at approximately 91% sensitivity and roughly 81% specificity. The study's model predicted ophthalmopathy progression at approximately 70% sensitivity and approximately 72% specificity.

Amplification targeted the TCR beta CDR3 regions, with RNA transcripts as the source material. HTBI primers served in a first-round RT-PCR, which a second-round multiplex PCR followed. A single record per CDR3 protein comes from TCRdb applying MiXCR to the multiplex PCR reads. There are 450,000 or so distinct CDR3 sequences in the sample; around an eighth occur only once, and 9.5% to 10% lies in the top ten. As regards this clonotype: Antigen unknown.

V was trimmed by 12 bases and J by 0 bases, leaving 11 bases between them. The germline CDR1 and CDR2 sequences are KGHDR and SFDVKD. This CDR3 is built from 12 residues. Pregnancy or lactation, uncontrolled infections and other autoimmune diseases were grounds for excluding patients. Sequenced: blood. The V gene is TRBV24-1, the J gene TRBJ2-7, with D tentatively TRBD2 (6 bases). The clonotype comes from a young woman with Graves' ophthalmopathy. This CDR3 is CARVGGSYEQYF. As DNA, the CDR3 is TGTGCCCGCGTGGGGGGCTCCTACGAGCAGTACTTC.